This T cell receptor beta chain was sequenced for a study of Graves' ophthalmopathy and Graves' hyperthyroidism. Study-level findings and limits: The model's ophthalmopathy progression predictions had more than 55% sensitivity and roughly 72% specificity.

This clonotype came up many times. Antigen specificity is unknown. Germline CDR1 is MNHEY and CDR2 is SVGAGI. The ends were cut back, 2 bases at V and 7 bases at J, with 11 bases in the middle. CDR3 size: 13 residues. Transcripts of RNA were the source for amplifying TCR beta CDR3 regions. After a first-round RT-PCR with HTBI primers, a second-round multiplex PCR was run. TCRdb redid the calling of the multiplex PCR reads with MiXCR, one entry per CDR3 protein. This table holds 450,000 or so distinct CDR3 sequences, 13% to 15% found once. Sequenced: blood. The chain uses TRBV6-5 and TRBJ1-1; maybe TRBD1 (5 bases). The TCR was taken from a woman in her twenties or thirties with Graves' ophthalmopathy. In DNA form, the CDR3 reads TGTGCCAGCAGTTACCCCACCGGGGGTGAAGCTTTCTTT. Its protein product is CASSYPTGGEAFF.